Sequencing of this TCR beta chain was carried out in a study of OX40 agonist ivuxolimab in advanced cancers. General study results and limits: CD4+ and CD8+ blood T cells expanded clonally by week 6 at 0.1 to 3.0 mg/kg. Not determined was the antigen specificity of the expanded peripheral T cells. Average numbers of expanded clones were greater in CD8+ T cells than in CD4+.

A history of autoimmune disease or systemic immunosuppression excluded patients. Concerning this clone: The target antigen is unknown.

Clones were sequenced by immunoSEQ multiplex PCR, and TCRdb holds only the in-frame ones, with some missing. The sample lists tens of thousands of clones; 70% to 90% were seen once. The length of the CDR3 is 14 residues. Germline V gives CDR1 SGHRS, CDR2 YFSETQ. V shed 10 bases and J shed 2 bases, with 17 bases lying between them. The sequences come from CD4+ or CD8+ T cells sorted from blood, collected in a trial of the OX40 agonist ivuxolimab. The chain couples TRBV5-1 to TRBJ2-3, with D possibly TRBD2 on 6 matching bases. The source of this sequence is an adult with an advanced solid tumor such as melanoma, head and neck, liver or kidney cancer. DNA of the CDR3: TGCGCCCTAAGGAGGGCAGCGACCACAGATACGCAGTATTTT. It translates to CALRRAATTDTQYF.